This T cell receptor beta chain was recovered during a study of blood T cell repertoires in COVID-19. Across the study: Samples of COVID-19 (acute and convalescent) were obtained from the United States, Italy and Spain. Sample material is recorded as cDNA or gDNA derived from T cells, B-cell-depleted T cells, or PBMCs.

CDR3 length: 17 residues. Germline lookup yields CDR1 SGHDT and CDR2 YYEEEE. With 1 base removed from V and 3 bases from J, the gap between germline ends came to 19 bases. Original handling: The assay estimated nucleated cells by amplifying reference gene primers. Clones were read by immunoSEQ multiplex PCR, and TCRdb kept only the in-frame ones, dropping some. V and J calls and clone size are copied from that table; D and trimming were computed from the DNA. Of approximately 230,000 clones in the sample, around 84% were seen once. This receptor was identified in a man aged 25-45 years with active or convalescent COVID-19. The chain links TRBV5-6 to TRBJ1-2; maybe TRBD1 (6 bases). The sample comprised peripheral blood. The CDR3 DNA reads TGTGCCAGCAGCTTGTGGTTGGGGGCAGGGCTGGACTATGGCTACACCTTC. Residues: CASSLWLGAGLDYGYTF.